This T cell receptor beta chain was profiled in a study of T cells in Graves' hyperthyroidism and ophthalmopathy. Ten or more counts support this clonotype. Template material for amplifying TCR beta CDR3 regions consisted of RNA transcripts. First-round RT-PCR with HTBI primers amplified the TCR CDR3 region. Using its own MiXCR run on the multiplex PCR reads, TCRdb lists one record per CDR3 protein. The sample records fewer than 650,000 distinct CDR3 sequences, approximately 15% being singletons. Sequenced: blood. The sequence was obtained from a woman younger than 35 with Graves' ophthalmopathy.

The DNA for the CDR3 is TGTGCCAGCAGTTACGGGACACCTCGGGACGAGCAGTTCTTC. Its protein product is CASSYGTPRDEQFF. The rearrangement joins TRBV6-1 to TRBJ2-1; D is perhaps TRBD1 (6 bases). Germline CDR1 is MNHNS and CDR2 is SASEGT. Trimming pared 5 bases from V and 10 bases from J, leaving 18 bases between. CDR3 size: 14 residues.